A single sample gave rise to the 5 T cell receptor beta chains below, sequenced in a study of OX40 agonist ivuxolimab in advanced cancers. The table came from immunoSEQ multiplex PCR; TCRdb's copy has only in-frame clones and leaves some out. Altogether roughly 64,000 clones are present, 82% being singletons, with the ten largest covering 4.5% to 5%. This sample comprised CD4+ or CD8+ T cells sorted from blood, obtained in a trial of the OX40 agonist ivuxolimab. The receptors were gathered from an adult with an advanced solid tumor such as melanoma, head and neck, liver or kidney cancer.

A few counts support this clone. V is TRBV6-5 and J is TRBJ2-6; perhaps TRBD1 as D (6 bases). This CDR3 has 15 amino acids. The V end was cut by 6 bases, the J end by 2 bases, with 11 bases between. CDR1 and CDR2 (germline): MNHEY, SVGAGI. The CDR3 coding sequence is TGTGCCAGCAGCTCGAGACAGGCTGGGGCCAACGTCCTGACTTTC. Encoded protein: CASSSRQAGANVLTF.

The rearrangement links TRBV23-1 to TRBJ2-7, with D perhaps given as TRBD1 or TRBD2 (6 bases each). TRBV23-1 is marked as an open reading frame, function uncertain. V dropped 0 bases and J dropped 0 bases, with 21 bases sitting between them. CDR3 length: 19 residues. The CDR3 DNA follows: TGCGCCAGCAGTCAATCAGGGGGGACTCCTCGTTCGCTCTCCTACGAGCAGTACTTC. This codes for CASSQSGGTPRSLSYEQYF.

The chain recombines TRBV6-5 with TRBJ2-1; 12 nucleotides match TRBD2. The CDR3 consists of 16 residues. Losses at the gene ends were 3 bases for V and 4 bases for J; bases not matched to a gene: 4. The V gene's germline CDR1 is MNHEY and CDR2 SVGAGI. CDR3 DNA: TGTGCCAGCAGTTATCACGGGACTAGCGGGTACAATGAGCAGTTCTTC. It codes for CASSYHGTSGYNEQFF.

In its sample, this clone was seen once. The genes are TRBV5-1 and TRBJ1-2; unclear D gene. V lost 6 bases and J 0 bases, leaving 15 bases between the germline ends. Germline V CDR1 and CDR2: SGHRS, YFSETQ. There are 15 residues in the CDR3. The CDR3 DNA follows: TGCGCCAGCAACCCCACCGGCAGCCCTAACTATGGCTACACCTTC. Residues: CASNPTGSPNYGYTF.

This clone was recorded a few times. The chain has TRBV2 and TRBJ1-6; D gene uncertain. This CDR3 region has 14 residues. Germline values: CDR1 SNHLY, CDR2 FYNNEI. With 6 bases removed from V and 7 bases from J, the gap between germline ends came to 13 bases. As DNA, the CDR3 is TGTGCCAGCAGCGCGGTGGATCAGAATTCACCCCTCCACTTT. This gives the protein CASSAVDQNSPLHF. Full variable domain (missing parts from reference TRBV2 and TRBJ1-6): EPEVTQTPSHQVTQMGQEVILRCVPISNHLYFYWYRQILGQKVEFLVSFYNNEISEKSEIFDDQFSVERPDGSNFTLKIRSTKLEDSAMYFCASSAVDQNSPLHFGNGTRLTVT.